The clone carrying this TCR beta chain was counted only a few times. This sample is drawn from a study of T-cell memory formation after mild COVID-19. Using its own MiXCR run on the 5' RACE reads, TCRdb lists one record per CDR3 protein. The table includes fewer than 500,000 distinct CDR3 sequences, 20% to 30% detected once. This TCR derives from an adult woman who had mild COVID-19 (a few samples of this study predate the infection). Cell type and time point are not known. The sample was PBMCs or a T cell subset sorted from them (not recorded which).

The CDR3: CASTRPGGQNNEQFF. The CDR3 DNA reads TGTGCCAGCACCCGTCCGGGGGGCCAGAACAATGAGCAGTTCTTC. The J gene is TRBJ2-1, the V gene TRBV9; D might be TRBD2 (7 bases). CDR3 length: 15 amino acids. V was trimmed by 6 bases and J by 5 bases, leaving 18 bases between them. CDR1 and CDR2 (germline): SGDLS, YYNGEE.